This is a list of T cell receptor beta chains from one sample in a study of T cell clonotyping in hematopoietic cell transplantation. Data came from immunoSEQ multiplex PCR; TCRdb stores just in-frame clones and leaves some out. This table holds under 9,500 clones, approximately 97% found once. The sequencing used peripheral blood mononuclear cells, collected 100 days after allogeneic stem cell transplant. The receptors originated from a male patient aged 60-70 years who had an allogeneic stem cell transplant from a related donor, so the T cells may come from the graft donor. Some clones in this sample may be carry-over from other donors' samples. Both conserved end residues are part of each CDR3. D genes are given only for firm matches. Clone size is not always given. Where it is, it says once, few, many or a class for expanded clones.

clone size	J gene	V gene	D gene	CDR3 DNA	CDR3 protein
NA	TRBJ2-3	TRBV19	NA	TGTGCCAGTAGTAAGGCAGCTAGCACAGATACGCAGTATTTT	CASSKAASTDTQYF
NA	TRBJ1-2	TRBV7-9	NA	TGTGCCAGCAGCTTAGTTTTGGCCAACTATGGCTACACCTTC	CASSLVLANYGYTF
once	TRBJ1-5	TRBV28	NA	TGTGCCAGCAGTTTTTCACTCGGGGGGTCGCCCCAGCATTTT	CASSFSLGGSPQHF
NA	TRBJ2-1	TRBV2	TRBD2	TGTGCCAGTGTTTGGGCTAGCGGGGTTAGTGAGCAGTTCTTC	CASVWASGVSEQFF
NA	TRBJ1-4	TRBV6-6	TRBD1	TGTGCCAGCAGGTCTTACGGGACAGGGAGAATGGAACTGTTTTTT	CASRSYGTGRMELFF
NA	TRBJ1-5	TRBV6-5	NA	TGTGCCAGCAGTTACTCGTTGGGAAGTCAGCCCCAGCATTTT	CASSYSLGSQPQHF
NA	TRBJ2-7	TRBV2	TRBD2	TGTGCCAGTGCGCGGCGGGGGGGCCTCTACGAGCAGTACTTC	CASARRGGLYEQYF
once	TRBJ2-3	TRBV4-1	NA	TGCGCCAGCAGCCAAGGGGTACTGGGGAGTGGCACAGATACGCAGTATTTT	CASSQGVLGSGTDTQYF
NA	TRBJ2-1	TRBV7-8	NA	TGTGCCAGCAGCTTAGCGCGGACGGACTCCTACAATGAGCAGTTCTTC	CASSLARTDSYNEQFF
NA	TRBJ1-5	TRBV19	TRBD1	TGTGCCATTGGGACAGGCAATCAGCCCCAGCATTTT	CAIGTGNQPQHF
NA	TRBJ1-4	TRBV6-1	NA	TGTGCCAGCAGAGCCCTCTGGCAGGGTGGAAAACTGTTTTTT	CASRALWQGGKLFF
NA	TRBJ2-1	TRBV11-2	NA	TGTGCCAGCAGCTTTGGACAGCCCGAGCAGTTCTTC	CASSFGQPEQFF
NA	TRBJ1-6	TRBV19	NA	TGTGCCAGTAGTATACAAGGGGTGTCCTATAATTCACCCCTCCACTTT	CASSIQGVSYNSPLHF
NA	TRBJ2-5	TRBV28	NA	TGTGCCAGCAGTACCGAATGGACCACCGTACGGGAAGAGACCCAGTACTTC	CASSTEWTTVREETQYF
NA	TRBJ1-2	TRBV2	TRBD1	TGTGCCAGCAGTGGGGGGACAGGGGCCTTCAACTATGGCTACACCTTC	CASSGGTGAFNYGYTF